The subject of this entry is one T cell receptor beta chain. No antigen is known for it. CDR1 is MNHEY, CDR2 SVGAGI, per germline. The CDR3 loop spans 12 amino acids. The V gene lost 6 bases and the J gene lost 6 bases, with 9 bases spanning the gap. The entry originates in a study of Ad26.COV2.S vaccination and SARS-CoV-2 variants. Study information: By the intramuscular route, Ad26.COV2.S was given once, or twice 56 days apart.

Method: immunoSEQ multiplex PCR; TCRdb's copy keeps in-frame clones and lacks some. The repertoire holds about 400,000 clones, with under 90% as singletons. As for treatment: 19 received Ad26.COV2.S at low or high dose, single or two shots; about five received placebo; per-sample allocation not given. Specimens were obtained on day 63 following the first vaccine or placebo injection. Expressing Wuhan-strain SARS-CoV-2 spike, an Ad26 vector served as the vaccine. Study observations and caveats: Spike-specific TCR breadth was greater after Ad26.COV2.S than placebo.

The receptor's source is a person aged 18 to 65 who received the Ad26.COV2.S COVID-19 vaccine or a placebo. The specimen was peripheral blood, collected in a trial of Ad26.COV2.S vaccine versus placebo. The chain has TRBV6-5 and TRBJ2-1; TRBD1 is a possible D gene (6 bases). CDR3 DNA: TGTGCCAGCAGCATAGGGGGCAATGAGCAGTTCTTC. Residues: CASSIGGNEQFF.